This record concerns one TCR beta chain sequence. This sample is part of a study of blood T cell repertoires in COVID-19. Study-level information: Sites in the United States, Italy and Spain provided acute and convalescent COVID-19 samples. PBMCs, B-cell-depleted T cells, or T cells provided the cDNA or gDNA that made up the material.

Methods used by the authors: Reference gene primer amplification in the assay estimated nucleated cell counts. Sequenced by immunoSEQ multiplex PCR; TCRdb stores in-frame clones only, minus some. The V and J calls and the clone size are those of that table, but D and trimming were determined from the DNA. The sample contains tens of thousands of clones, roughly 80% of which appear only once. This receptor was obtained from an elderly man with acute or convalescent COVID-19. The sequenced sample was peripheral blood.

DNA for the CDR3: TGTGCCAGCAGCTCGGCACTAGCGGGAGGGCAATGGGGCACAGATACGCAGTATTTT. Translation: CASSSALAGGQWGTDTQYF. V usage is TRBV11-2 and J usage is TRBJ2-3; 13 bases are a match to TRBD2. The junction had 11 bases not matched to a gene; V was cut back by 4 bases and J by 1 base. The CDR3 runs to 19 residues. Germline V gene lookup returns CDR1 SGHAT and CDR2 FQNNGV.